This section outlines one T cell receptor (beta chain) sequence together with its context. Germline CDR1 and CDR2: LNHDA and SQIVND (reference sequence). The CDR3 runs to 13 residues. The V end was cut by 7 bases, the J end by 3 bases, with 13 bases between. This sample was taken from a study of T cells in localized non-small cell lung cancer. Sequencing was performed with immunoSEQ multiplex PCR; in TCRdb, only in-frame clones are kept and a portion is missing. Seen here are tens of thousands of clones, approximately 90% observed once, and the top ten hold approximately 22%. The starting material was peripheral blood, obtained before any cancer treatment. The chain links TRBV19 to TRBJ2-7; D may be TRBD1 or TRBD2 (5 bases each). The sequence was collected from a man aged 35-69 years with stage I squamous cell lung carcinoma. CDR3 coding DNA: TGTGCCAGTACATCGGCAGGGAGCTACGAGCAGTACTTC. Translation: CASTSAGSYEQYF.